The 23 T cell receptor beta chains listed next were all sequenced from one sample in a study of early T cells in non-severe SARS-CoV-2 infection. TCRdb reprocessed the 5' RACE reads via MiXCR and lists one record per CDR3 protein. The table records around 50,000 distinct CDR3 sequences, approximately 5.6% of them present only once. The source material was whole blood. The receptors here all came from an adult who was a healthcare worker with PCR-confirmed SARS-CoV-2 infection or an uninfected control (not recorded which).

This clonotype has ten or more counts. The rearrangement uses TRBV18 and TRBJ1-1; no reliable D call. Germline V gives CDR1 KGHSH, CDR2 LQKENI. The CDR3 is made up of 13 amino acids. The germline V and J ends were trimmed by 6 bases and 1 base, with 9 bases remaining between them. CDR3 residues: CASSLDENTEAFF. The CDR3, as DNA: TGTGCCAGCTCCTTAGACGAGAACACTGAAGCTTTCTTT.

The table lists this clonotype with many counts. The rearrangement links TRBV5-1 to TRBJ1-3; 9 positions agree with TRBD1. Losses at the gene ends were 4 bases for V and 4 bases for J; bases not matched to a gene: 3. The CDR3 runs to 14 residues. Germline V gene sequence: CDR1 SGHRS, CDR2 YFSETQ. The CDR3 region has the DNA TGCGCCAGCAGCCAGACAGGGGGAGGAAACACCATATATTTT. Its translation is CASSQTGGGNTIYF. Full variable domain (rest looked up from reference TRBV5-1 and TRBJ1-3): KAGVTQTPRYLIKTRGQQVTLSCSPISGHRSVSWYQQTPGQGLQFLFEYFSETQRNKGNFPGRFSGRQFSNSRSEMNVSTLELGDSALYLCASSQTGGGNTIYFGEGSWLTVV.

This clonotype was seen more than once but under ten times. The V gene is TRBV20-1, the J gene TRBJ1-1; possible D gene TRBD1, 5 bases. The CDR3 length is 13 residues. Trimming took 5 bases from V and 3 from J, leaving 13 bases between them. The V gene's germline CDR1 is DFQATT and CDR2 SNEGSKA (reference sequence). The CDR3 region has the DNA TGCAGTGCTGCTCGACAGTTATACACTGAAGCTTTCTTT. The encoded protein is CSAARQLYTEAFF.

The gene calls are TRBV28 and TRBJ2-7; possibly TRBD2 for D (6 bases). This CDR3 region has 13 residues. V was shortened by 10 bases and J by 3 bases, with 16 bases between the two germline ends. The germline V gene has CDR1 MDHEN and CDR2 SYDVKM. In DNA form, the CDR3 reads TGTGCCACCCATCGGTTCGGGGGCTACGAGCAGTACTTC. Its protein product is CATHRFGGYEQYF.

This clonotype was counted ten times or more. V gene TRBV6-5 combines with J gene TRBJ1-4; 7 bases align to TRBD1. The germline CDR1 and CDR2 sequences are MNHEY and SVGAGI. There are 16 residues in the CDR3. V shed 0 bases and J 9 bases; nucleotides not matched to a gene: 10. Here the CDR3 DNA reads TGTGCCAGCAGTTACTCGGGCACAGGGGTCGGGAAAAAACTGTTTTTT. Encoded protein: CASSYSGTGVGKKLFF.

Many counts were recorded for this clonotype. CDR3 DNA sequence: TGTGCCAGCAGCTTATATGGAGGTAAAGGCTACACCTTC. Translating it yields CASSLYGGKGYTF. J is TRBJ1-2 and V is TRBV7-9; unclear D gene. The V end lost 2 bases, the J end lost 8 bases, and 12 bases lay between the germline ends. CDR1 is SEHNR and CDR2 is FQNEAQ in the germline V gene (reference sequence). The CDR3 runs 13 residues.

This clonotype was seen repeatedly, ten times or more. This chain connects TRBV11-2 to TRBJ1-1, with a weak D call TRBD1 (5 bases). Germline loops: CDR1 SGHAT, CDR2 FQNNGV. V lost 6 bases and J 1 base, leaving 18 bases between the germline ends. The CDR3 is made up of 16 amino acids. The CDR3 sequence is CASSPGMGGRNTEAFF. The CDR3 nucleotides read TGTGCCAGCAGTCCGGGGATGGGGGGAAGGAACACTGAAGCTTTCTTT.

This clonotype was detected ten times or more. DNA for the CDR3: TGTGCCAGCAGTTTCAACTACGAGCAGTACTTC. This codes for CASSFNYEQYF. This chain uses TRBV12-3 or TRBV12-4 with TRBJ2-7; D uncertain. The CDR3 length is 11 residues. Deletions cut 3 bases from V and 3 bases from J, with 3 bases between.

This clonotype was seen only a few times. V and J are TRBV5-1 and TRBJ2-1, with TRBD2 as a possible D gene (5 bases). CDR3 length equals 15 residues. Germline CDR1 is SGHRS and CDR2 is YFSETQ. Between the trimmed V and J ends, which lost 5 bases and 7 bases, there was a span of 19 bases. This CDR3 is CASRPHAGKRNEQFF. CDR3 in DNA: TGCGCCAGCAGGCCCCATGCGGGTAAAAGGAATGAGCAGTTCTTC.

The rearrangement uses TRBV6-2 or TRBV6-3 and TRBJ2-7; D remains unclear. There are 14 residues in the CDR3. Germline values: CDR1 MNHEY, CDR2 SVGEGT. The V gene lost 4 bases and the J gene lost 3 bases, with 13 bases spanning the gap. The CDR3 protein is CASSSIGRNYEQYF. CDR3 nucleotides: TGTGCCAGCAGTTCAATCGGCAGAAACTACGAGCAGTACTTC.

The V and J genes are TRBV10-2 and TRBJ2-7; 10 nucleotides match TRBD2. Germline values: CDR1 WSHSY, CDR2 SAAADI. The CDR3 contains 14 residues. J gave up 6 bases and V 5 bases, and 7 bases lay outside the gene matches. This chain's CDR3 is CASSLSSGGGEQYF. The DNA for the CDR3 is TGCGCCAGCAGTTTATCTAGCGGGGGCGGCGAGCAGTACTTC.

This clonotype was seen repeatedly, ten times or more. J is TRBJ1-2 and V is TRBV29-1; possibly TRBD1 for D (6 bases). CDR3 length equals 12 residues. Germline values: CDR1 SQVTM, CDR2 ANQGSEA. Trimming pared 2 bases from V and 8 bases from J, leaving 12 bases between. CDR3 in DNA: TGCAGCGTTGAACGCTCAGGGGTAGGCTACACCTTC. Translation: CSVERSGVGYTF.

There are many counts of this clonotype. The V call is TRBV30, the J call TRBJ2-7; 8 bases are a match to TRBD1. Germline-derived CDR1 and CDR2 are GTSNPN and SVGIG (reference sequence). The trim removed 3 bases at V and 0 bases at J, leaving 4 bases unmatched. The CDR3 has 14 amino acids. CDR3 sequence: CAWRETGGSYEQYF. The CDR3 coding sequence is TGTGCCTGGAGGGAAACAGGGGGCTCCTACGAGCAGTACTTC.

The sample holds many counts of this clonotype. This chain links TRBV6-5 with TRBJ2-3, with 11 bases aligning to TRBD2. Germline CDR1 and CDR2: MNHEY and SVGAGI. The V and J ends lost 5 bases and 2 bases, in that order; junction bases with no gene match: 6. The CDR3 totals 16 residues. The CDR3 here is CASSATSGGVTDTQYF. In DNA form, the CDR3 reads TGTGCCAGCAGTGCCACTAGCGGGGGCGTCACAGATACGCAGTATTTT.

This clonotype showed up just a few times. J is TRBJ2-1 and V is TRBV20-1; 11 bases match TRBD1. The CDR3 is 15 amino acids. Germline CDR1 and CDR2: DFQATT and SNEGSKA (reference sequence). Trimming took 5 bases from V and 6 from J; bases not matched to a gene: 9. Here the CDR3 DNA reads TGCAGTGCTCAGAAAACCGGGACAGGGGGCAATGAGCAGTTCTTC. This gives the protein CSAQKTGTGGNEQFF.

This clonotype was detected many times. The chain is built from TRBV6-2 or TRBV6-3 and TRBJ1-5; D unclear. The germline CDR1 and CDR2 sequences are MNHEY and SVGEGT. This CDR3 comprises 14 residues. Trimming pared 4 bases from V and 0 bases from J, leaving 7 bases between. CDR3 loop: CASSWRSSNQPQHF. The CDR3 DNA follows: TGTGCCAGCAGTTGGAGATCTAGCAATCAGCCCCAGCATTTT.

To note about this clonotype: Possible read error: a much larger clone is one base away. V and J are TRBV7-9 and TRBJ2-1, with 7 nucleotides matching TRBD2. The CDR3 covers 15 residues. Germline loops: CDR1 SEHNR, CDR2 FQNEAQ (reference sequence). The V segment lost 5 bases and the J segment 4 bases; nucleotides outside the gene matches: 8. The CDR3 DNA reads as TGTGCCAGCAGCCCCTTCAGCGGGGCATACAATGAGCAGTTCTTC. Its translation: CASSPFSGAYNEQFF.

This clonotype was detected many times. The J gene is TRBJ2-7, the V gene TRBV10-1, with D unclear. CDR1 is WNHNN, CDR2 SYGVQD, per germline (reference sequence). This CDR3 region has 8 residues. With 10 bases removed from V and 4 bases from J, the gap between germline ends came to 2 bases. CDR3 sequence reads: CATYEQYF. In DNA form, the CDR3 reads TGCGCCACATACGAGCAGTACTTC.

This clonotype was seen a few times. The CDR3 region has the DNA TGTGCCATCAGTGCGTTCGGGGACAATGAGCAGTTCTTC. Its protein is CAISAFGDNEQFF. The rearrangement uses TRBV10-3 and TRBJ2-1, with D tentatively TRBD2 (5 bases). V lost 4 bases and J 5 bases, leaving 9 bases between the germline ends. From germline, CDR1 is ENHRY and CDR2 SYGVKD. The CDR3 extends over 13 amino acids.

This clonotype occurred many times. This chain joins TRBV29-1 and TRBJ2-3; TRBD1 matches at 7 bases. Germline loops: CDR1 SQVTM, CDR2 ANQGSEA. Trimming removed 0 bases from V and 6 bases from J; junction bases left unmatched: 9. This CDR3 has 15 amino acids. The CDR3 region is CSVEDFPTGVDTQYF. In DNA, the CDR3 is TGCAGCGTTGAAGATTTCCCTACAGGGGTCGATACGCAGTATTTT.

At least ten counts were recorded for this clonotype. The genes are TRBV20-1 and TRBJ2-1; D not certain. The CDR3 totals 13 residues. Germline CDR1 and CDR2: DFQATT and SNEGSKA (reference sequence). V lost 4 bases, J lost 2 bases, and 9 bases lay in between. The CDR3 loop reads CSAIDTAYNEQFF. The DNA of the CDR3 is TGCAGTGCTATAGACACGGCCTACAATGAGCAGTTCTTC.

This clonotype was seen more than once but under ten times. The chain links TRBV6-5 to TRBJ2-1; 9 positions match TRBD1. This CDR3 spans 15 amino acids. Trimming took 7 bases from V and 4 from J; bases not matched to a gene: 8. Looked up from germline, CDR1 is MNHEY and CDR2 is SVGAGI. The CDR3 nucleotides read TGTGCCAGCAATCAGCCGGGACAGGGTTACAATGAGCAGTTCTTC. Residues: CASNQPGQGYNEQFF.

On this clonotype: At one of its ends the junction is not consistent with the germline gene, which may arise from a read error. The gene calls are TRBV11-2 and TRBJ1-5; 9 bases line up with TRBD1. Germline V lookup: CDR1 SGHAT, CDR2 FQNNGV. The CDR3 length is 15 residues. Here the CDR3 DNA reads TGTGCCAGCAGTTTTTACGGACAGGGGAATCAGACCCAGCATTTT. This gives the protein CASSFYGQGNQTQHF.